This TCR beta chain was documented in a study of blood T cell repertoires in COVID-19 (TCRdb year 2020). For the wider study: Samples covering the acute and convalescent phases of COVID-19 were provided by collaborators in the United States, Italy and Spain. The prospective study material was composed of cDNA or gDNA derived from T cells, B-cell-depleted T cells, or PBMCs. Subjects who had been exposed to COVID-19, were actively infected with it, or had recovered from it provided the deeply sampled blood TCRbeta repertoires that made up the dataset. The repertoires were made available in a free public database intended to serve as a resource for research on the immune response to SARS-CoV-2. The samples were drawn from two sources: the first 160 participants of the ongoing ImmuneRACE study, and over 1,000 subjects contributed by 6 global collaborators. Nearly every sample came with metadata listing a de-identified subject ID, COVID-19 status, age in years and sex. Where available, HLA class I and class II types were taken from metadata supplied by the sample provider and were not determined by assay-based typing. What the study reported, not specific to this receptor: The amount of clinical and demographic metadata varied by source and participant and was provided uncurated.

TCRbeta CDR3 regions were amplified from genomic DNA by means of the immunoSEQ Assay, a bias-controlled multiplex PCR. The original pipeline was this. The number of nucleated cells in each sample was estimated by amplification of reference gene primers within the assay. To quantify the absolute abundance of each unique TCRbeta CDR3 rearrangement, sequence reads were collapsed and filtered. Productive Simpson clonality was computed per sample as the square root of Simpson's diversity index over productive rearrangements. Held by TCRdb, this immuneACCESS table contains in-frame sequences only and omits some clones. Under half of the omission traces to an unresolved V gene where checked; the cause of the rest is unknown. Clone size and the V and J calls come from that table; the DNA yielded D and trimming. The sample profile shows about 130,000 clones; over 75% of them were found once. The top ten hold roughly 10% of the sample.

Each collaborating institution followed its own protocols to collect whole blood in K2EDTA tubes. For TCRbeta analysis, collaborators shipped samples in one of three forms: frozen whole blood, isolated PBMCs, or DNA extracted from either of those sample types. The CDR3 runs 15 amino acids, cysteine and phenylalanine included. CDR3 DNA only is kept here, 45 bases in frame from base 1. CDR1 MNHNS and CDR2 SASEGT were looked up in the germline V gene. V has 0 bases trimmed and J has 4 bases trimmed; junction bases matching no gene number 4. For this clone: Its antigen target is currently unknown. No much larger clonotype is one base removed from it; base qualities were not supplied.

The rearrangement combines TRBV6-1 with TRBJ2-5; 8 central bases correspond to TRBD1. This clonotype was sampled from a man aged 35 to 55 with active or convalescent COVID-19. The sequenced material came from peripheral blood. The CDR3 protein sequence reads: CASSEAEQGGETQYF. The sequenced DNA: TGTGCCAGCAGTGAAGCGGAACAGGGGGGAGAGACCCAGTACTTC.